This record concerns one T cell receptor beta chain sequence. Its matching antigen is unknown. This entry belongs to a study of T cell responses to AZD1222 COVID-19 vaccine. Study details: Second doses at about 4 or about 12 weeks were pooled.

Method: immunoSEQ multiplex PCR; TCRdb's copy keeps in-frame clones and lacks some. The sample includes roughly 170,000 clones, approximately 90% seen only once; the top ten take approximately 2.9%. Regarding the study as a whole: White British donors predominated, females outnumbered males, and clonal diversity was possibly underestimated. Among those given AZD1222, only five to seven were seropositive at baseline.

The CDR3 runs to 13 residues. V was trimmed by 3 bases and J by 5 bases, leaving 10 bases between them. The TCR sequence derives from an adult in good health. The chain combines TRBV12-3 or TRBV12-4 with TRBJ1-1; D is undetermined. This material consisted of peripheral blood, taken on day 0 of AZD1222 vaccination. CDR3 sequence: CASSFRIGTEAFF. The CDR3 DNA reads TGTGCCAGCAGTTTTAGGATTGGAACTGAAGCTTTCTTT.